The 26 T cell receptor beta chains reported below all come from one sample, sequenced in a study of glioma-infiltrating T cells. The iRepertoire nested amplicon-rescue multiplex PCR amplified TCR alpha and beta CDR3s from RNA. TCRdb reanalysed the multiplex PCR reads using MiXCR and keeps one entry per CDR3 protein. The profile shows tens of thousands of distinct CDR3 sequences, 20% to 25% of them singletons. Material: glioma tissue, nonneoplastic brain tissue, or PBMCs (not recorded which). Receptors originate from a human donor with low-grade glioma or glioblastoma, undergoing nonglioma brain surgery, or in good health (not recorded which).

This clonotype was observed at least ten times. The CDR3: CASSEASGHYGYTF. The CDR3 bases are TGTGCCAGCAGTGAAGCGTCGGGACACTATGGCTACACCTTC. The chain carries TRBV2 and TRBJ1-2, with a possible D match to TRBD1 (5 bases). V lost 0 bases to trimming and J lost 3 bases, with 8 bases between them. CDR1 and CDR2 (germline): SNHLY, FYNNEI. The CDR3 has 14 residues.

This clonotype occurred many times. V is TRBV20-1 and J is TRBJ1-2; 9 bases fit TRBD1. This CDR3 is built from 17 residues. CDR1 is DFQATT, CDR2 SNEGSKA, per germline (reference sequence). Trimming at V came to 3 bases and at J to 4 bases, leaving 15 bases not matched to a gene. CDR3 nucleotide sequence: TGCAGTGCTAGGTCCCCCCCCGGGACAGGGTTAGCCTATGGCTACACCTTC. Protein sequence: CSARSPPGTGLAYGYTF.

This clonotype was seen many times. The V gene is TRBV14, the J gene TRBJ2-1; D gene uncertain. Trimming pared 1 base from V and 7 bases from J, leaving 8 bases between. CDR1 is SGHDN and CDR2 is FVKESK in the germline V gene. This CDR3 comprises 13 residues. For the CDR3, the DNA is TGTGCCAGCAGCCAAGTCGGAAGGAATGAGCAGTTCTTC. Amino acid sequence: CASSQVGRNEQFF. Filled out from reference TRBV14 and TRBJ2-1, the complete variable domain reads EAGVTQFPSHSVIEKGQTVTLRCDPISGHDNLYWYRRVMGKEIKFLLHFVKESKQDESGMPNNRFLAERTGGTYSTLKVQPAELEDSGVYFCASSQVGRNEQFFGPGTRLTVL.

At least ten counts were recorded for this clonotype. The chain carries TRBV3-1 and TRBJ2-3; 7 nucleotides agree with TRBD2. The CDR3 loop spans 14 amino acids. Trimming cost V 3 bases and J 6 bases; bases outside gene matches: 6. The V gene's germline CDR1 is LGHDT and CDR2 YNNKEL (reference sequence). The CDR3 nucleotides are TGTGCCAGCAGCCAGGAACTAGCGAGGGATACGCAGTATTTT. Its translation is CASSQELARDTQYF.

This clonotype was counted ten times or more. This CDR3 reads CSARRTGTGQETQYF. CDR3 DNA: TGCAGTGCTAGGAGGACAGGGACTGGGCAAGAGACCCAGTACTTC. The V gene is TRBV20-1, the J gene TRBJ2-5; 8 bases are a match to TRBD1. Germline V gene sequence: CDR1 DFQATT, CDR2 SNEGSKA (reference sequence). The CDR3 has 15 amino acids. The V gene end was trimmed by 3 bases and the J gene end by 2 bases; junction bases not matched to a gene: 8.

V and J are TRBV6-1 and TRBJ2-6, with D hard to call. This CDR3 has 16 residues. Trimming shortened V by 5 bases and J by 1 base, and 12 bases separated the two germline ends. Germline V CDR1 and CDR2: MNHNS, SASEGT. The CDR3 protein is CASSIGSLSGANVLTF. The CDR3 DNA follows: TGTGCCAGCAGTATCGGTTCGCTTTCTGGGGCCAACGTCCTGACTTTC.

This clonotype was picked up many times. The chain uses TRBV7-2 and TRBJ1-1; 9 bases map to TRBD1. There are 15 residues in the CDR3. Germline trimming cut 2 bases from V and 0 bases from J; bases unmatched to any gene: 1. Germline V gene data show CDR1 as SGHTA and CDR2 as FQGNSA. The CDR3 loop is CASSLTGGVNTEAFF. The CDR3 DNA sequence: TGTGCCAGCAGCTTAACAGGGGGCGTGAACACTGAAGCTTTCTTT.

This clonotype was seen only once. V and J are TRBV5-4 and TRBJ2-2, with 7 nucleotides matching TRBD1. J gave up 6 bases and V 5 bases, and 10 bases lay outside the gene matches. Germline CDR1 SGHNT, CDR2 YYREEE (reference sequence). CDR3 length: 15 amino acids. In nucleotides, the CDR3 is TGTGCCAGCAGGACCGGGACAGTTGCATCCGGGGAGCTGTTTTTT. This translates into CASRTGTVASGELFF.

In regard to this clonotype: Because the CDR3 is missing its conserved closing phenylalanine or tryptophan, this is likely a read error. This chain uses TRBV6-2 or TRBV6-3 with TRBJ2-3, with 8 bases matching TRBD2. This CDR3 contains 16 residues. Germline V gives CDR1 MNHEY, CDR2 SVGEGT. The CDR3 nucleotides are TGTGCCAGCGGTTACTCACGCCCGGGGGGGGTAGATACGCAGTATTGT. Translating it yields CASGYSRPGGVDTQYC.

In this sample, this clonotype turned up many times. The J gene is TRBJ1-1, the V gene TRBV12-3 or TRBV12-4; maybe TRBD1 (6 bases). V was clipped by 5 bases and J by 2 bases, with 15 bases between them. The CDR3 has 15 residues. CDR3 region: CASSIRTEKNTEAFF. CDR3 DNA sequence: TGTGCCAGCAGTATCAGGACAGAGAAAAACACTGAAGCTTTCTTT.

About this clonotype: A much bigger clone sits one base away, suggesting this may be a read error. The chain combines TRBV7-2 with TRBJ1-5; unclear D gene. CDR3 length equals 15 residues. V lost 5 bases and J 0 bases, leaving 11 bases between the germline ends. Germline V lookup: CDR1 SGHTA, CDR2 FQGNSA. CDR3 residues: CASSEGLDSNQPQHF. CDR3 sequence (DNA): TGTGCCAGCAGCGAGGGATTAGATAGCAATCAGCCCCAGCATTTT. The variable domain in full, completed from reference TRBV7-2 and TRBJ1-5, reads GAGVSQSPSNKVTEKGKDVELRCDPISGHTALYWYRQSLGQGLEFLIYFQGNSAPDKSGLPSDRFSAERTGGSVSTLTIQRTQQEDSAVYLCASSEGLDSNQPQHFGDGTRLSIL.

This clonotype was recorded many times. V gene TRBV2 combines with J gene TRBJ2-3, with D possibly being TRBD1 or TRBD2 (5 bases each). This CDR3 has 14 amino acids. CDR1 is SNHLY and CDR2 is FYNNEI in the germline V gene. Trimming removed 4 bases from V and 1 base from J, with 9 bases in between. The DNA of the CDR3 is TGTGCCAGCAGTGGGGGGTTCGGCACAGATACGCAGTATTTT. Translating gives CASSGGFGTDTQYF.

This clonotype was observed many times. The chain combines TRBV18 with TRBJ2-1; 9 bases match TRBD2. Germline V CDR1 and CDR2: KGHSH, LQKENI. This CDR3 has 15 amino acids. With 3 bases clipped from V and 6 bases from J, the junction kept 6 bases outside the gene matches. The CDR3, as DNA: TGTGCCAGCTCACCGACGCAAGCGGGGGGCAATGAGCAGTTCTTC. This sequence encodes CASSPTQAGGNEQFF.

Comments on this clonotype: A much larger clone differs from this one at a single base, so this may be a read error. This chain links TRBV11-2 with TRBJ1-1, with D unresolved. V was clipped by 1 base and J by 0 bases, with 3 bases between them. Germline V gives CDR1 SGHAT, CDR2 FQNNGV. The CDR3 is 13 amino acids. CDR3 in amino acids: CASSLGMNTEAFF. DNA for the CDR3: TGTGCCAGCAGCTTAGGCATGAACACTGAAGCTTTCTTT.

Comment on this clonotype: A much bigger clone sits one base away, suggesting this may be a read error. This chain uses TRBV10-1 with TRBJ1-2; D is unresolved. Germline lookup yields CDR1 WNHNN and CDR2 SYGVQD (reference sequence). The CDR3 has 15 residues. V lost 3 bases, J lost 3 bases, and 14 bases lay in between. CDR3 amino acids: CASSEDNRRDYGYTF. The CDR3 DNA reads TGCGCCAGCAGTGAAGATAACAGACGGGACTATGGCTACACCTTC.

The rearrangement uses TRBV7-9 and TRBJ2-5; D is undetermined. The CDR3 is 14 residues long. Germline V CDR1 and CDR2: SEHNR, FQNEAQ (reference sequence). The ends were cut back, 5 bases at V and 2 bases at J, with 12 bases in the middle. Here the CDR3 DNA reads TGTGCCAGCAGCCCCCGGATCCCTCAAGAGACCCAGTACTTC. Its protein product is CASSPRIPQETQYF.

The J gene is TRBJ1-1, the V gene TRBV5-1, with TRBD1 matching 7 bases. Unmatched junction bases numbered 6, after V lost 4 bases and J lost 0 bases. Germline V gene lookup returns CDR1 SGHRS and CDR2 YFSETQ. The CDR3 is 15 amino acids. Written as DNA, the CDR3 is TGCGCCAGCAGCGCGTGGACAGGCATGAACACTGAAGCTTTCTTT. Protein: CASSAWTGMNTEAFF.

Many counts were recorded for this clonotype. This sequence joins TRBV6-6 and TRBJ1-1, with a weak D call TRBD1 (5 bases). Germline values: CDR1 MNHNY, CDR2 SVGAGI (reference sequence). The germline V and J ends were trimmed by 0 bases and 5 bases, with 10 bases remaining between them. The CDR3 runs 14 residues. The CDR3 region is CASSYSGGKTEAFF. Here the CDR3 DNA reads TGTGCCAGCAGTTACTCCGGGGGAAAGACTGAAGCTTTCTTT.

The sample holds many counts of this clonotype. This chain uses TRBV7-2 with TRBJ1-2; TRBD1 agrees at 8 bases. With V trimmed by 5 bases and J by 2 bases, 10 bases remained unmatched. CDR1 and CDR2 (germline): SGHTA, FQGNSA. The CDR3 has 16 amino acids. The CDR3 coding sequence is TGTGCCAGCAGCCCCAAGAGGGACAGGAGGAACTATGGCTACACCTTC. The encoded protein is CASSPKRDRRNYGYTF.

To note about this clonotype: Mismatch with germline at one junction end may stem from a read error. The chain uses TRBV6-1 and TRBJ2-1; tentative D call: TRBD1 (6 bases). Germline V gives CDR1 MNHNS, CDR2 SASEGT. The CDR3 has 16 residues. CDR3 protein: CASSLRQQGSKGEQSF. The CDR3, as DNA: TGCGCCAGCAGTTTGAGGCAGCAGGGGAGTAAGGGTGAGCAGTCCTTC.

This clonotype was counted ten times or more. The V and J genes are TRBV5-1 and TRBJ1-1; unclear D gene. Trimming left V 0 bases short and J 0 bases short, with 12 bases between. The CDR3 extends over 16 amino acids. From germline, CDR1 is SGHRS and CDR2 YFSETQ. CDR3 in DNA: TGCGCCAGCAGCTTGGTAGTTGGTGTCCTGAACACTGAAGCTTTCTTT. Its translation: CASSLVVGVLNTEAFF.

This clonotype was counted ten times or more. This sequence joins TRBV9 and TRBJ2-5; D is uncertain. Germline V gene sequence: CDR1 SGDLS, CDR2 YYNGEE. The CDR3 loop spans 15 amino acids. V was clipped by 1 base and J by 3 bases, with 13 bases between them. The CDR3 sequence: CASSVFVDPKETQYF. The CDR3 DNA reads TGTGCCAGCAGCGTATTCGTGGACCCGAAAGAGACCCAGTACTTC.

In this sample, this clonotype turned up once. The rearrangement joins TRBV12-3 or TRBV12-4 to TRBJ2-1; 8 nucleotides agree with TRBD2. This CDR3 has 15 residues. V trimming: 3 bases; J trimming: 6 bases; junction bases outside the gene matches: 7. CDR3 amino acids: CASSFSGGDLNEQFF. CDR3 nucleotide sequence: TGTGCCAGCAGTTTTTCCGGGGGGGACCTCAATGAGCAGTTCTTC.

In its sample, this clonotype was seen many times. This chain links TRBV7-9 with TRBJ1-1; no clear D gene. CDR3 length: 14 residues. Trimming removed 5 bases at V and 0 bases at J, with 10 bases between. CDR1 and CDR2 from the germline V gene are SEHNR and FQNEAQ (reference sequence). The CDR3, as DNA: TGTGCCAGCAGCCCCGTTCGGGTGAACACTGAAGCTTTCTTT. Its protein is CASSPVRVNTEAFF.

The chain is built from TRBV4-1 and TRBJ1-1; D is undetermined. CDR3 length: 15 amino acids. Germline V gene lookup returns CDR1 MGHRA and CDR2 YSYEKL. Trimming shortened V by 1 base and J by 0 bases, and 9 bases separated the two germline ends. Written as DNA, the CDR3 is TGCGCCAGCAGCCAAGTCGGCAGTATGAACACTGAAGCTTTCTTT. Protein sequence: CASSQVGSMNTEAFF.

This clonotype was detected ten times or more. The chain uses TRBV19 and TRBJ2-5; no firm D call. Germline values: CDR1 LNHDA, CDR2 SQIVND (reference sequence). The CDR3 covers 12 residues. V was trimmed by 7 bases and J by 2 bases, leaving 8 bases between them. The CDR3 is CASKDRQETQYF. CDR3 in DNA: TGTGCCAGTAAGGACCGACAAGAGACCCAGTACTTC.